The following is a T cell receptor beta chain sequence with its context. The data are from a study of blood T cell repertoires in COVID-19. The repertoire was sequenced with immunoSEQ multiplex PCR; TCRdb's copy has only in-frame clones and lacks some. The sample contains some 390,000 clones, around 89% of which appear only once. Participants were aged about 18 to 90 years from approximately 23 US areas. With V trimmed by 9 bases and J by 9 bases, 12 bases remained unmatched. The CDR3 extends over 13 amino acids. Per germline, CDR1 MNHEY and CDR2 SMNVEV (reference sequence). J is TRBJ2-7 and V is TRBV27; 9 bases match TRBD1. Material: PBMCs or T cells enriched from blood (not recorded which). This clonotype was sampled from a man between 25 and 39 years old who had recovered from COVID-19. The CDR3 protein is CASGRDREAAQYF. In DNA, the CDR3 is TGTGCCAGTGGCCGGGACAGGGAAGCCGCGCAGTACTTC.